This T cell receptor (beta chain) is from a study of blood T cell repertoires in COVID-19. On the study more broadly: The United States, Italy and Spain supplied acute and convalescent COVID-19 samples. T cells, B-cell-depleted T cells, or PBMCs provided the cDNA or gDNA that served as material.

This CDR3 spans 17 amino acids. V was clipped by 5 bases and J by 0 bases, with 18 bases between them. Authors' data handling: Nucleated cell number was recorded as an estimate derived from reference gene primer amplification. The assay was immunoSEQ multiplex PCR, and TCRdb's table has in-frame clones only and misses some. V and J calls plus clone size are reproduced from that table; the DNA served to infer D and trimming. Seen here are 120,000 to 150,000 clones, 75% to 85% observed once, and the top ten hold over 4%. Sequenced: peripheral blood. The origin of this receptor is a woman between 45 and 60 years old with acute or convalescent COVID-19. The gene calls are TRBV5-3 and TRBJ1-5; D uncertain. TRBV5-3 is assigned to the ORF class and has an uncertain function. The DNA for the CDR3 is TGTGCCAGAAGGCGACGAGGTCAGCCTGATAGCAATCAGCCCCAGCATTTT. This codes for CARRRRGQPDSNQPQHF.